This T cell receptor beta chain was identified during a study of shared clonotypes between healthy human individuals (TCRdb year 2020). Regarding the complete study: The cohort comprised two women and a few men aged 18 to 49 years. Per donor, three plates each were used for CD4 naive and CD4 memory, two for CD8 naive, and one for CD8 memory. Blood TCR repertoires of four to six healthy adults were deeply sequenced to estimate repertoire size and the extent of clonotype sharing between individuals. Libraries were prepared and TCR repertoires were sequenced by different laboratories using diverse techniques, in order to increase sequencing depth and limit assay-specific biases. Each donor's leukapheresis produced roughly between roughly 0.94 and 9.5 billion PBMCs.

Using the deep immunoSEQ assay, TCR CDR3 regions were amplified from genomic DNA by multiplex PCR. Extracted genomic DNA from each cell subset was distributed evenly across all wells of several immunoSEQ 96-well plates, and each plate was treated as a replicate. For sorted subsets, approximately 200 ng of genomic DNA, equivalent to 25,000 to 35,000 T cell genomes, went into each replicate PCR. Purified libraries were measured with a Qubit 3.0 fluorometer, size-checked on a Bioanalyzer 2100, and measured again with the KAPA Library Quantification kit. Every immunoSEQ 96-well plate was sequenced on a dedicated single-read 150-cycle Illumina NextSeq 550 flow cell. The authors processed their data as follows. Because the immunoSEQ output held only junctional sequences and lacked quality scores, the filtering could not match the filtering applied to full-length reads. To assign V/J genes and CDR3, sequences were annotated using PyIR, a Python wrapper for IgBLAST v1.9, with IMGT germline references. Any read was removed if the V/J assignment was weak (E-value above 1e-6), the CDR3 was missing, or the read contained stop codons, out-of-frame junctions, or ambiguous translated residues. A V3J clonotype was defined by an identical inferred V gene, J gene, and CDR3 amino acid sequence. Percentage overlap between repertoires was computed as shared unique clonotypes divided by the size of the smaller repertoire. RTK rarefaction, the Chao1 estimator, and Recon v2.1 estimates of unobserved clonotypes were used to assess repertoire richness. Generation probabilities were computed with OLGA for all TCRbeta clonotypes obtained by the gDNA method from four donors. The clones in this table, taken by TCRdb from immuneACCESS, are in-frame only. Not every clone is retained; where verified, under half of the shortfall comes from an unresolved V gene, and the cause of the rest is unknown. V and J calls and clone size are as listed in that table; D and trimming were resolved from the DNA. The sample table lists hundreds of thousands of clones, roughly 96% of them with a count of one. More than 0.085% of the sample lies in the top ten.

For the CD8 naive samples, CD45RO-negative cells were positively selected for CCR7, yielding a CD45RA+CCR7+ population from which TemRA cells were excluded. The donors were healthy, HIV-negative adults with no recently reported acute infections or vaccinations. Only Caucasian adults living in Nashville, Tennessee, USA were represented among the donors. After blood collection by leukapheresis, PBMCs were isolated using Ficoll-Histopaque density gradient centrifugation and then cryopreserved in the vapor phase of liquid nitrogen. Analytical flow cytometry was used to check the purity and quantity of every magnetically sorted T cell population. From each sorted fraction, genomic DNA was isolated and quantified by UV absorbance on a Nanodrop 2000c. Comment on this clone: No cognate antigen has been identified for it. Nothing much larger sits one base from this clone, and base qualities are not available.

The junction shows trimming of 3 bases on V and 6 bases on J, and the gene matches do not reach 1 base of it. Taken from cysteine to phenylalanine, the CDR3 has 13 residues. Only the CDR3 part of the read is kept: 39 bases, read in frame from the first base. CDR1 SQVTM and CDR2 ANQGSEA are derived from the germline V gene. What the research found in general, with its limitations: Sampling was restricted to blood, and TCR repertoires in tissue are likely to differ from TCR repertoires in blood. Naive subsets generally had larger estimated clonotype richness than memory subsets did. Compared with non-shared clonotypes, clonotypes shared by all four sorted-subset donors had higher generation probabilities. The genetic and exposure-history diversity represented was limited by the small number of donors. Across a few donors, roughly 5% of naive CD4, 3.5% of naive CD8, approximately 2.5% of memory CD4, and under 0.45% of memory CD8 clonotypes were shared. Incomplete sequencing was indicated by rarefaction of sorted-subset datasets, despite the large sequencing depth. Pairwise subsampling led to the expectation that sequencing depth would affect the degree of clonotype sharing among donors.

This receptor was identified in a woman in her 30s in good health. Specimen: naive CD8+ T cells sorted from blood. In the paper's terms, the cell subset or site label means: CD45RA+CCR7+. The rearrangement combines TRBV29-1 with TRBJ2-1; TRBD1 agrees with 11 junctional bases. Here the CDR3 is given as CSVDGTGGNEQFF. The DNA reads TGCAGCGTTGATGGGACAGGGGGCAATGAGCAGTTCTTC.